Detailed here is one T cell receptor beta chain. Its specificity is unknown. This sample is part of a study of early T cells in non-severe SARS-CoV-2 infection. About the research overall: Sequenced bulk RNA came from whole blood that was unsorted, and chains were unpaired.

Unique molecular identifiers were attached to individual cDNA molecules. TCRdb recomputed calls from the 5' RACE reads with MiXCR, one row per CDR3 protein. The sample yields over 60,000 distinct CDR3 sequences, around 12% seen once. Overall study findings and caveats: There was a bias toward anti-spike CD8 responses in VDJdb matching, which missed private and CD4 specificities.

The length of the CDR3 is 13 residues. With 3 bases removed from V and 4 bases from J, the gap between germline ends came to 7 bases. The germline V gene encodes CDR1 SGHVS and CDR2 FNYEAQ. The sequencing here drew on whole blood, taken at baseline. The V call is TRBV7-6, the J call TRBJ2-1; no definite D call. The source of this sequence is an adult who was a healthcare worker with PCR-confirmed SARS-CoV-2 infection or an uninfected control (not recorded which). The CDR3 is CASSFQSYNEQFF. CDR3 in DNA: TGTGCCAGCAGCTTTCAGAGTTACAATGAGCAGTTCTTC.